In this sample, the clone carrying this T cell receptor (beta chain) turned up a few times. This sample was taken from a study of blood T cell repertoires in COVID-19. Using immunoSEQ multiplex PCR, the repertoire was profiled, and TCRdb retains in-frame clones only, with some absent. The sample yields 280,000 or so clones, roughly nine tenths seen once. Trimming removed 5 bases from V and 7 bases from J; junction bases left unmatched: 4. The CDR3 extends over 13 amino acids. The rearrangement links TRBV12-3 or TRBV12-4 to TRBJ1-5; 8 bases fit TRBD1. The TCR was taken from a woman between 50 and 59 years old who had been exposed to COVID-19. Sequences were obtained from PBMCs or T cells enriched from blood (not recorded which). The CDR3 sequence: CASSIRDRQPQHF. CDR3 coding DNA: TGTGCCAGCAGTATCCGGGACAGGCAGCCCCAGCATTTT.